The rows below give T cell receptor beta chains drawn from one sample of a study of blood T cells in healthy people across ages. One entry per CDR3 protein results from TCRdb running MiXCR on the 5' RACE reads. The sample consists of hundreds of thousands of distinct CDR3 sequences, under 50% of them appearing once. Material for sequencing was blood. The receptors here all came from a man aged 25-45 years in good health. Both conserved end residues are part of each CDR3. A D gene is named only where the DNA matches it firmly. The size entry is marked missing in some rows and otherwise reads once, few, many or a size class.

TRBV27	NA	NA	TRBJ2-3	TGTGCCAGCAGTTTTCAGGTCGGTACGCAGTATTTT	CASSFQVGTQYF
TRBV28	NA	few	TRBJ2-3	TGTGCCAGCAGCCTACAGGGGAGGGCCACAGATACGCAGTATTTT	CASSLQGRATDTQYF
TRBV6-1	TRBD1	few	TRBJ2-1	TGTGCCAGCAGTGTGGGACAGGGGGCTAGGGATGAGCAGTTCTTC	CASSVGQGARDEQFF
TRBV7-9	NA	many	TRBJ1-5	TGTGCCAGCAGTCTAGGGGGGCCGAGCAATCAGCCCCAGCATTTT	CASSLGGPSNQPQHF
TRBV5-1	TRBD1	NA	TRBJ2-5	TGCGCCAGCAGCTTGCAGACAGGGGGCGAAGAGACCCAGTACTTC	CASSLQTGGEETQYF
TRBV7-9	TRBD1	once	TRBJ1-4	TGTGCCAGCAGCTTAGCGGGACAGGGCCTTGAAAAACTGTTTTTT	CASSLAGQGLEKLFF
TRBV6-2/TRBV6-3	TRBD2	NA	TRBJ2-3	TGTGCCAGCAGCCTAGGACTAGACGGAGTTAATACGCAGTATTTT	CASSLGLDGVNTQYF
TRBV9	NA	NA	TRBJ2-1	TGTGCCAGCAGCGTAGAGCTCAATGAGCAGTTCTTC	CASSVELNEQFF
TRBV20-1	TRBD1	NA	TRBJ2-5	TGCAGTGCTCCTCGGACAGGGGGTTCGAACAGGGAGCAGTACTTC	CSAPRTGGSNREQYF
TRBV29-1	TRBD1	few	TRBJ2-3	TGCAGCGTTGTAGGGACAGGGTCCGCTACGCAGTATTTT	CSVVGTGSATQYF
TRBV5-6	NA	many	TRBJ2-2	TGTGCCAGCAGGACGGGGAACACCGGGGAGCTGTTTTTT	CASRTGNTGELFF
TRBV6-1	TRBD1	few	TRBJ1-5	TGTGCCAGCAGTGGAGGGACAGCGAATCAGCCCCAGCATTTT	CASSGGTANQPQHF
TRBV30	TRBD1	NA	TRBJ2-2	TGTGCCTGGACCGAAGCTGGGACAGGGGACACCGGGGAGCTGTTTTTT	CAWTEAGTGDTGELFF
TRBV6-4	NA	few	TRBJ2-6	TGTGCCAGCAGGCAGGGGTATGGGGCCAACGTCCTGACTTTC	CASRQGYGANVLTF
TRBV24-1	TRBD2	NA	TRBJ2-1	TGTGCCACCAGTGATCCATCCTCGGGTAGCGGGGCCTCCTACAATGAGCAGTTCTTC	CATSDPSSGSGASYNEQFF